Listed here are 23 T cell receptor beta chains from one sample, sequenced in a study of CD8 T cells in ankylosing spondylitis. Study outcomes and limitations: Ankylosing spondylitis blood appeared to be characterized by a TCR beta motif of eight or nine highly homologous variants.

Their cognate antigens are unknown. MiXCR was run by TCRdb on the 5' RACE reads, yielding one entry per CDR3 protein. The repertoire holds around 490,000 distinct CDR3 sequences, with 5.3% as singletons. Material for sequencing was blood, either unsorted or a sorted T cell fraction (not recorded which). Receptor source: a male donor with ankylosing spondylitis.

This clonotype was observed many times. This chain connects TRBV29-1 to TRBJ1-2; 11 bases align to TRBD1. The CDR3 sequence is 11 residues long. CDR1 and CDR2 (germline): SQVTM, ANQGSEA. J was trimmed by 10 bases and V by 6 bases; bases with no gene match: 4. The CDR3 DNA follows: TGCAGCGTGGGGACAGGGGGTGTCTACACCTTC. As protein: CSVGTGGVYTF.

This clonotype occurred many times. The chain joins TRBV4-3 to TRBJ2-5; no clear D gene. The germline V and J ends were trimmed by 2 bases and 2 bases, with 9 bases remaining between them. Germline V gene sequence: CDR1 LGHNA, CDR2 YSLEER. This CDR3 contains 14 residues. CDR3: CASSQLLWQETQYF. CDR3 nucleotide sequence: TGCGCCAGCAGCCAACTACTCTGGCAAGAGACCCAGTACTTC.

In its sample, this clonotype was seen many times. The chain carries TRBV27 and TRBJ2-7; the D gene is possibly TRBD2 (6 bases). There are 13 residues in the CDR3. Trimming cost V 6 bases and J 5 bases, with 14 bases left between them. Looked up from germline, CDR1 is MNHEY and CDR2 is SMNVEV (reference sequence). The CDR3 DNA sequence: TGTGCCAGCAGGAGGAGGGGAGGTCACGAGCAGTACTTC. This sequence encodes CASRRRGGHEQYF.

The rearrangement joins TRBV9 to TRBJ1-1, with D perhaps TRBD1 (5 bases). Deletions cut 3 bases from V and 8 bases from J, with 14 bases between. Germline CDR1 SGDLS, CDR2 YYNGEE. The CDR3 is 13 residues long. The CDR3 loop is CASSGRRDPEAFF. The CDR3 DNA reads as TGTGCCAGCAGCGGGCGCCGGGACCCGGAAGCTTTCTTT. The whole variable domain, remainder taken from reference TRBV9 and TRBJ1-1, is DSGVTQTPKHLITATGQRVTLRCSPRSGDLSVYWYQQSLDQGLQFLIQYYNGEERAKGNILERFSAQQFPDLHSELNLSSLELGDSALYFCASSGRRDPEAFFGQGTRLTVV.

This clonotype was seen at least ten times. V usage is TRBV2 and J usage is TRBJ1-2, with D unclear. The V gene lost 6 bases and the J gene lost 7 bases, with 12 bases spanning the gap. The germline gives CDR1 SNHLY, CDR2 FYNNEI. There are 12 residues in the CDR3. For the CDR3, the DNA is TGTGCCAGCAGGATACATGGGGTTGGCTACACCTTC. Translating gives CASRIHGVGYTF.

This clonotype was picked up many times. The CDR3 DNA sequence: TGCAGTGCTAGCGGGACAGCCTACGAGCAGTACTTC. Its translation: CSASGTAYEQYF. The rearrangement joins TRBV20-1 to TRBJ2-7, with TRBD1 identical over 7 bases. CDR3 length: 12 residues. CDR1 is DFQATT, CDR2 SNEGSKA, per germline (reference sequence). The trim removed 3 bases at V and 2 bases at J, leaving 1 base unmatched.

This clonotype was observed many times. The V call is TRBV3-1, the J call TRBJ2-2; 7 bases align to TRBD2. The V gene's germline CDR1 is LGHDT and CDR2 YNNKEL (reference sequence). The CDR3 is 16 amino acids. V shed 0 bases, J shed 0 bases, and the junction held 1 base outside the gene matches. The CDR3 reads CASSQESGTNTGELFF. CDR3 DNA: TGTGCCAGCAGCCAAGAAAGCGGGACGAACACCGGGGAGCTGTTTTTT.

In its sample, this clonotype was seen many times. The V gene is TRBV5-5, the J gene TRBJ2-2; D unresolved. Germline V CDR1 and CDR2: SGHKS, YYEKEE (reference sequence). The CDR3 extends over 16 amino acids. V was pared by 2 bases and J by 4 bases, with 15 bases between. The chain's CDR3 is CASSFGTARRTGELFF. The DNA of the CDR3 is TGTGCCAGCAGCTTCGGAACAGCTAGACGCACCGGGGAGCTGTTTTTT.

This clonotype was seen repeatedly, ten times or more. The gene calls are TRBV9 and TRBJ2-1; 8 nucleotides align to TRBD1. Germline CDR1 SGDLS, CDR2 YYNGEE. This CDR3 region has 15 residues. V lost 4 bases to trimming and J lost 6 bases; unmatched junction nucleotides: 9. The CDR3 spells CASSSRTGPSNEQFF. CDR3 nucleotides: TGTGCCAGCAGCAGTAGGACAGGGCCTTCCAATGAGCAGTTCTTC.

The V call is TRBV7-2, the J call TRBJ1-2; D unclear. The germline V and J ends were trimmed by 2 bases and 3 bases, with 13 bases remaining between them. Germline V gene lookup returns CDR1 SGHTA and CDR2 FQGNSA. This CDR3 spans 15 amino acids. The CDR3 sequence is CASSLSLLLDYGYTF. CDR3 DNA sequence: TGTGCCAGCAGCTTATCACTCTTACTGGACTATGGCTACACCTTC.

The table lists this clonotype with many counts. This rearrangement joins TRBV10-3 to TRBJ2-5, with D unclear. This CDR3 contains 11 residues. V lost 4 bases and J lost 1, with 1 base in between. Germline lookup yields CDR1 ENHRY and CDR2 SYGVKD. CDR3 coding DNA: TGTGCCATCAGTGTCCAAGAGACCCAGTACTTC. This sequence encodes CAISVQETQYF.

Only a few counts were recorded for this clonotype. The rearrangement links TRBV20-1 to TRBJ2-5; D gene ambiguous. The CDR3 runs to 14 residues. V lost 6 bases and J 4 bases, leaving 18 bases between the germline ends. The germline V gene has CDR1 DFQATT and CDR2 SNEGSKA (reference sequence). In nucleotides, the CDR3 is TGCAGTGCCCGAGATCTCGGACGTAGAGAGACCCAGTACTTC. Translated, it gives CSARDLGRRETQYF.

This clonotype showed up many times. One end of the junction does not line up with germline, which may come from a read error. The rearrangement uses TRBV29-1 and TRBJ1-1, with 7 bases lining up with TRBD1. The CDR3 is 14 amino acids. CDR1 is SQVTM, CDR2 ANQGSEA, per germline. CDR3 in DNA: TGCAGCGTCCATATGACAGGGTTAGACACGGAAGCTTTCTTT. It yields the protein CSVHMTGLDTEAFF. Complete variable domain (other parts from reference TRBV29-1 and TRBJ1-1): SAVISQKPSRDICQRGTSLTIQCQVDSQVTMMFWYRQQPGQSLTLIATANQGSEATYESGFVIDKFPISRPNLTFSTLTVSNMSPEDSSIYLCSVHMTGLDTEAFFGQGTRLTVV.

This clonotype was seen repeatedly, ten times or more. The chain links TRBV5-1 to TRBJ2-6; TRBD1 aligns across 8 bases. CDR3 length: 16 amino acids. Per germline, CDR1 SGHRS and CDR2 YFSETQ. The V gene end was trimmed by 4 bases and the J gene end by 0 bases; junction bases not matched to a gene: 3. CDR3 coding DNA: TGCGCCAGCAGCGGGACAGGTTTCTCTGGGGCCAACGTCCTGACTTTC. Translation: CASSGTGFSGANVLTF.

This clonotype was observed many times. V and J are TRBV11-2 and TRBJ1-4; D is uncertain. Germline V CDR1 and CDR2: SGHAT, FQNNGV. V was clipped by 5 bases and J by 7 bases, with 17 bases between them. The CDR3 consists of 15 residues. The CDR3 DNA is TGTGCCAGCAGCCCCCGCGTGAATACTGGTGAAAAACTGTTTTTT. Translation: CASSPRVNTGEKLFF.

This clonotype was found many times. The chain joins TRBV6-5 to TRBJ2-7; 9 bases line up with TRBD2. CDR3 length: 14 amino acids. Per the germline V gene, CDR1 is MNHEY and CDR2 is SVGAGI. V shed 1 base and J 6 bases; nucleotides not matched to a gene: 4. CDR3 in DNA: TGTGCCAGCAGTTACTTAGCGGGGGTGCTCGAGCAGTACTTC. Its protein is CASSYLAGVLEQYF.

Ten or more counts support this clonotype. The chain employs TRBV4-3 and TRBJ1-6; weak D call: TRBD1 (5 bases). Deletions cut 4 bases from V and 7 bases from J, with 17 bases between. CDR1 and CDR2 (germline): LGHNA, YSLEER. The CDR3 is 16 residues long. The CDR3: CASSLRGTVPNSPLHF. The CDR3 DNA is TGCGCCAGCAGCCTGAGGGGTACAGTTCCAAATTCACCCCTCCACTTT.

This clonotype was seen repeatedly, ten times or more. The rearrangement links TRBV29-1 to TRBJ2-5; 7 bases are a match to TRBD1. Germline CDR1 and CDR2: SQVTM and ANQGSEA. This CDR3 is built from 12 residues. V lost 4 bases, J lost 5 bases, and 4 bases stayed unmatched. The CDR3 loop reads CSVGGRGETQYF. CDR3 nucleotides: TGCAGCGTTGGGGGCAGGGGGGAGACCCAGTACTTC.

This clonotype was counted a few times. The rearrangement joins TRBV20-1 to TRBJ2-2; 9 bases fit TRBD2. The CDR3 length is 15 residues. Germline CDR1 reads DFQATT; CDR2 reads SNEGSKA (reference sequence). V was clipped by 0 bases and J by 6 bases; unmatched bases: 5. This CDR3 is CSARDRAGGPGELFF. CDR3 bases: TGCAGTGCTAGAGATCGCGCGGGGGGGCCCGGGGAGCTGTTTTTT.

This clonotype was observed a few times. The CDR3 nucleotides read TGTGCCAGCAGTCGACAGGTGCCACTATCTGGGGCCAACGTCCTGACTTTC. Amino acids: CASSRQVPLSGANVLTF. The chain carries TRBV27 and TRBJ2-6; D is perhaps TRBD1 (6 bases). CDR3 length: 17 residues. The V gene's germline CDR1 is MNHEY and CDR2 SMNVEV (reference sequence). V lost 5 bases to trimming and J lost 1 base, with 15 bases between them.

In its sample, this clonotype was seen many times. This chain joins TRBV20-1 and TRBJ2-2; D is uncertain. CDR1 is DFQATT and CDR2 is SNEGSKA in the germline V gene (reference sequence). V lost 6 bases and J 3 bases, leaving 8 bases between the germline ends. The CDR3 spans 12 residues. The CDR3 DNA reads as TGCAGTGCCAGATGGGACACCGGGGAGCTGTTTTTT. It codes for CSARWDTGELFF.

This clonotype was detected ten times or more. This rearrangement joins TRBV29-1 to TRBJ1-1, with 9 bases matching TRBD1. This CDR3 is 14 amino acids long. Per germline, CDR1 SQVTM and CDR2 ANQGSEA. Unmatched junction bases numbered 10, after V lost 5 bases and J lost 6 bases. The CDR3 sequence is CSVLRTGGVAEAFF. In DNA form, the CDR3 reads TGCAGCGTTCTTCGAACAGGGGGCGTCGCTGAAGCTTTCTTT.

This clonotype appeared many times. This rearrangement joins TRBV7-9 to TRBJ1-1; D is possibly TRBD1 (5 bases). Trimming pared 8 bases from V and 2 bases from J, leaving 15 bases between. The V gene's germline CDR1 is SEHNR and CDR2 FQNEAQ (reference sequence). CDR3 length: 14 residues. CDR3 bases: TGTGCCAGCGGTCCCGGGACGGTAAACACTGAAGCTTTCTTT. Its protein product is CASGPGTVNTEAFF.